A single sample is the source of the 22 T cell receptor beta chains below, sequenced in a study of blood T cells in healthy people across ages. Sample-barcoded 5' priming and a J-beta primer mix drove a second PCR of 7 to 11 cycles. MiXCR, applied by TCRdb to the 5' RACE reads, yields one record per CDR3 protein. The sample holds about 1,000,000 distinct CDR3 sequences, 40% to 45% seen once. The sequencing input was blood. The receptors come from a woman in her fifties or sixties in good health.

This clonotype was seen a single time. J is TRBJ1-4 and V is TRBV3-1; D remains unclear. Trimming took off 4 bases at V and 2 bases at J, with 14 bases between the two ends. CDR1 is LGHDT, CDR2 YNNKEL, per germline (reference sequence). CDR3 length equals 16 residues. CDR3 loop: CASSLDRPGTNEKLFF. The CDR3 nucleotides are TGTGCCAGCAGCCTGGACCGACCTGGCACTAATGAAAAACTGTTTTTT.

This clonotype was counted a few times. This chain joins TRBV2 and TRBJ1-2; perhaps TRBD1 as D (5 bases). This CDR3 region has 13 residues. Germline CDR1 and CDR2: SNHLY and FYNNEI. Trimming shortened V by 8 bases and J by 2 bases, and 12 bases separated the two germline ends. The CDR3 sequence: CASELRGNYGYTF. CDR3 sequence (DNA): TGTGCCAGCGAGCTAAGGGGAAACTATGGCTACACCTTC.

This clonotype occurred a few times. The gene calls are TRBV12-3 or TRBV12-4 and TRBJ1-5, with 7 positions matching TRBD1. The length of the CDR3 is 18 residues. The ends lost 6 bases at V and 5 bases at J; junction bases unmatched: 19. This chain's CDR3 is CASSPSGPRGWWYQPQHF. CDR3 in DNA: TGTGCCAGCAGCCCATCGGGCCCCAGGGGGTGGTGGTATCAGCCCCAGCATTTT.

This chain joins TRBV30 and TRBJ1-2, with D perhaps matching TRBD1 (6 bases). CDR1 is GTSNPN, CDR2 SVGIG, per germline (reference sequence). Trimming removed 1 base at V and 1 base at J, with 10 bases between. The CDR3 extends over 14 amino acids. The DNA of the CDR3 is TGTGCCTGGAGTGATTCAGGGGATAACTATGGCTACACCTTC. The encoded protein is CAWSDSGDNYGYTF.

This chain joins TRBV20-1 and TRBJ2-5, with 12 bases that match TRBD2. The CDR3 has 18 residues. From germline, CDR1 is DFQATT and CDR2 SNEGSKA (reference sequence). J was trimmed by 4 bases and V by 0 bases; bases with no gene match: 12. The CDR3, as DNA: TGCAGTGCTAGAGATGGGCGGCTAGCGGGAGGGCCCGTAGAGACCCAGTACTTC. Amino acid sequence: CSARDGRLAGGPVETQYF.

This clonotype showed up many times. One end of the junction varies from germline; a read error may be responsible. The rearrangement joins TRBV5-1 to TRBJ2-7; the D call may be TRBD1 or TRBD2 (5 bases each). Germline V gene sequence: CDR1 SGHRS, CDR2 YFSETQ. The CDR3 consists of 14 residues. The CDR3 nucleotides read TGTGCCAGCAGCTCCGGGACGGTCTCCTACGAGCAGTACTTC. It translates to CASSSGTVSYEQYF.

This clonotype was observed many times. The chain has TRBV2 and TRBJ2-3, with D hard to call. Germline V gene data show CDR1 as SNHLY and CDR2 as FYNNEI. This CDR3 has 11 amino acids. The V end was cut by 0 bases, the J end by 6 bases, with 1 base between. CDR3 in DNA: TGTGCCAGCAGTGAAGCGGATACGCAGTATTTT. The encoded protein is CASSEADTQYF.

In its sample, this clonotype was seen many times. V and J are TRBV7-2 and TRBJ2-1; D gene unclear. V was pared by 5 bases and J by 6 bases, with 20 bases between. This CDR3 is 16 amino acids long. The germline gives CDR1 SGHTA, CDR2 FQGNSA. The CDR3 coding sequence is TGTGCCAGCAGCCCCGCATCCACCGACCTTTTCAATGAGCAGTTCTTC. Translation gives CASSPASTDLFNEQFF.

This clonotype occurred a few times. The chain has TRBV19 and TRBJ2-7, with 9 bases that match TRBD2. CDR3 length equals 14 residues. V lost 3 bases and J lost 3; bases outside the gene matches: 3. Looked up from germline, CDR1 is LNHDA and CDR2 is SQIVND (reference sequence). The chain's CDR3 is CASSISGSDYEQYF. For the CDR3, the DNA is TGTGCCAGTAGTATTAGCGGGAGCGACTACGAGCAGTACTTC.

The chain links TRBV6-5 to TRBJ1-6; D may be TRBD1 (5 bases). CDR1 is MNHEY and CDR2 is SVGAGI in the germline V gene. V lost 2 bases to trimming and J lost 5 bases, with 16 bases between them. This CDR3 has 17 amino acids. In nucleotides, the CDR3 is TGTGCCAGCAGTTACGAATCCTCCCGGGGCCATAATTCACCCCTCCACTTT. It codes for CASSYESSRGHNSPLHF.

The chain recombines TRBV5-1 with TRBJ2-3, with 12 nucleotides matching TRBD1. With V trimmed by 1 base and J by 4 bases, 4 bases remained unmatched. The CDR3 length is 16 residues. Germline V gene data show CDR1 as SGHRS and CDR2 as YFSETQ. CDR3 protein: CASSLMGQGAADTQYF. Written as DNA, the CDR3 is TGCGCCAGCAGCTTGATGGGACAGGGGGCGGCAGATACGCAGTATTTT.

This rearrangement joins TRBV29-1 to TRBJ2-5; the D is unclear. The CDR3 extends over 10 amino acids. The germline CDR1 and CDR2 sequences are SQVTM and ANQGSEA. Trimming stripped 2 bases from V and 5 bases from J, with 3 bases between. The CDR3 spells CSVESETQYF. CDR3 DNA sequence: TGCAGCGTTGAAAGCGAGACCCAGTACTTC. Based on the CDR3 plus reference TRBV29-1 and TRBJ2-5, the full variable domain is SAVISQKPSRDICQRGTSLTIQCQVDSQVTMMFWYRQQPGQSLTLIATANQGSEATYESGFVIDKFPISRPNLTFSTLTVSNMSPEDSSIYLCSVESETQYFGPGTRLLVL.

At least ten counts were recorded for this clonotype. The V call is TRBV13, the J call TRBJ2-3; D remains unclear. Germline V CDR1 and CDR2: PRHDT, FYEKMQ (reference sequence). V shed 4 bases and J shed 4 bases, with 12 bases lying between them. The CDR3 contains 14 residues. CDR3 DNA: TGTGCCAGCAGCTCGCATCCAAAATCAGATACGCAGTATTTT. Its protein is CASSSHPKSDTQYF.

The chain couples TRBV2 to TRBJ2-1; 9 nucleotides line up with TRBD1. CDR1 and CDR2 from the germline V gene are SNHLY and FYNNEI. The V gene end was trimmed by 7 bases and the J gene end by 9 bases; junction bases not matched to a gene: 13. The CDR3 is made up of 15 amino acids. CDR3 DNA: TGTGCCAGCATGAAGGGACAGGGTTCGTTTTCTGAGCAGTTCTTC. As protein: CASMKGQGSFSEQFF.

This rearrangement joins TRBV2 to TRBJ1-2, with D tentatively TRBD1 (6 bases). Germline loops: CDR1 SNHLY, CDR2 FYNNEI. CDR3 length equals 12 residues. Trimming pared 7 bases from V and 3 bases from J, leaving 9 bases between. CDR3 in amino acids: CASTGDDYGYTF. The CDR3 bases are TGTGCCAGCACAGGGGACGACTATGGCTACACCTTC.

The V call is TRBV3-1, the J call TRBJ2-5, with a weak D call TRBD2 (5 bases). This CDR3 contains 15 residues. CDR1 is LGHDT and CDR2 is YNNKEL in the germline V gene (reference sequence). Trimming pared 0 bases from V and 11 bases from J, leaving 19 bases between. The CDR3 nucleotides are TGTGCCAGCAGCCAAGATATAGCGACTTACAATGAGCAGTACTTC. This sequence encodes CASSQDIATYNEQYF.

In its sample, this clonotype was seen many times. The CDR3 protein is CASSGGQGAYNEQFF. Written as DNA, the CDR3 is TGTGCCAGCAGTGGGGGACAGGGAGCTTACAATGAGCAGTTCTTC. The rearrangement joins TRBV9 to TRBJ2-1, with TRBD1 identical over 9 bases. V lost 5 bases to trimming and J lost 4 bases; unmatched junction nucleotides: 7. This CDR3 contains 15 residues. In germline, CDR1 is SGDLS, CDR2 YYNGEE. The variable domain in full, with the rest retrieved from reference TRBV9 and TRBJ2-1, is DSGVTQTPKHLITATGQRVTLRCSPRSGDLSVYWYQQSLDQGLQFLIQYYNGEERAKGNILERFSAQQFPDLHSELNLSSLELGDSALYFCASSGGQGAYNEQFFGPGTRLTVL.

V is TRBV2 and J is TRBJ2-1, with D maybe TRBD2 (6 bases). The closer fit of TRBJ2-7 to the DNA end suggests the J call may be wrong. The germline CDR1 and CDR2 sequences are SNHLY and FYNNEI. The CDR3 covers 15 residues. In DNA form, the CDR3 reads TGTGCCAGCAAAGGCCGTGCGGGATTGTTTGGTGAGCAGTACTTC. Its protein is CASKGRAGLFGEQYF.

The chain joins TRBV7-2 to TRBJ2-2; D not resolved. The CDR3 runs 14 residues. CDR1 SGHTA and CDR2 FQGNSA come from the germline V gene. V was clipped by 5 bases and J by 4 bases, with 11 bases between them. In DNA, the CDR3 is TGTGCCAGCAGCCCGCGCAGGTTCACCGGGGAGCTGTTTTTT. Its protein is CASSPRRFTGELFF.

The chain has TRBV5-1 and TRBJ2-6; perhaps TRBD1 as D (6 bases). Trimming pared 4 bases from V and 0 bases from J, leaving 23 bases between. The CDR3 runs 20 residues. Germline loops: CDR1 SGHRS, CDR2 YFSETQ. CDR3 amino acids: CASSTALPGTFNSGANVLTF. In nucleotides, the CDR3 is TGCGCCAGCAGCACGGCCCTCCCCGGGACATTTAACTCTGGGGCCAACGTCCTGACTTTC. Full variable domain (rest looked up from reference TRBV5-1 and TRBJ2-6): KAGVTQTPRYLIKTRGQQVTLSCSPISGHRSVSWYQQTPGQGLQFLFEYFSETQRNKGNFPGRFSGRQFSNSRSEMNVSTLELGDSALYLCASSTALPGTFNSGANVLTFGAGSRLTVL.

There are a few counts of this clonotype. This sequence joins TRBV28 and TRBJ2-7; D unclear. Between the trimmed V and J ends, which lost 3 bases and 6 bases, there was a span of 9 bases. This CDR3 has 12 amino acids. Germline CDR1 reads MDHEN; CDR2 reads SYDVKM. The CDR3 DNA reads TGTGCCAGCAGTTTCGCCGGGTCCGAGCAGTACTTC. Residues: CASSFAGSEQYF.

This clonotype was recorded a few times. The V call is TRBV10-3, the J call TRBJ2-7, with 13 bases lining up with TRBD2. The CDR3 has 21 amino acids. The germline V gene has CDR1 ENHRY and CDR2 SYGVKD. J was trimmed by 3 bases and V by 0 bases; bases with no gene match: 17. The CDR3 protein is CAISESVGGLAGVGALYEQYF. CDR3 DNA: TGTGCCATCAGTGAGTCAGTGGGTGGACTAGCGGGAGTAGGGGCACTCTACGAGCAGTACTTC.